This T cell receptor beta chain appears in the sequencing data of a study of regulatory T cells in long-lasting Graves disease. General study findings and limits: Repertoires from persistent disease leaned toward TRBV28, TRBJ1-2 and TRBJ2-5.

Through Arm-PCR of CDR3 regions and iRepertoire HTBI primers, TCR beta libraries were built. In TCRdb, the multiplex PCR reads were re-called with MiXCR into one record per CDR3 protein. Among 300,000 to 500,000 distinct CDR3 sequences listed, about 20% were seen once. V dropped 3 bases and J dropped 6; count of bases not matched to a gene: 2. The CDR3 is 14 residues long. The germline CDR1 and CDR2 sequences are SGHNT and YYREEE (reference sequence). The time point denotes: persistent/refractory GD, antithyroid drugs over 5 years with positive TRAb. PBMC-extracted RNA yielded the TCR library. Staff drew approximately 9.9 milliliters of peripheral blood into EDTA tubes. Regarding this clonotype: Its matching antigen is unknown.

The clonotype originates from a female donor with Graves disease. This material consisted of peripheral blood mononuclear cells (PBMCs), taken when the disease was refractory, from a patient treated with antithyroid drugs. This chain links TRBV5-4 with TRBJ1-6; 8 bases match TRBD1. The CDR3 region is CASSSGQVNSPLHF. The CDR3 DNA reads TGTGCCAGCAGCTCGGGACAGGTTAATTCACCCCTCCACTTT.